Listed here are 9 T cell receptor beta chains from one sample, sequenced in a study of blood T cell repertoires in COVID-19. Clones were sequenced by immunoSEQ multiplex PCR, and TCRdb holds only the in-frame ones, with some missing. The sample holds 150,000 to 200,000 clones; about 80% are singletons and the top ten take approximately 10%. The specimen sequenced was peripheral blood. Every receptor here comes from an older man with active or convalescent COVID-19.

This sequence joins TRBV7-2 and TRBJ2-4; tentative D call: TRBD1 (5 bases). The CDR3 spans 15 residues. CDR1 SGHTA and CDR2 FQGNSA come from the germline V gene. V lost 0 bases, J lost 4 bases, and 10 bases lay in between. The CDR3 is CASSLAGRNKNIQYF. The CDR3, as DNA: TGTGCCAGCAGCTTAGCGGGGCGAAATAAAAACATTCAGTACTTC.

The chain employs TRBV5-1 and TRBJ2-1, with D maybe TRBD1 (6 bases). V shed 4 bases and J shed 7 bases, with 15 bases lying between them. CDR3 length: 14 residues. Germline V gene sequence: CDR1 SGHRS, CDR2 YFSETQ. CDR3 amino acids: CASSGRTGLNEQFF. For the CDR3, the DNA is TGCGCCAGCAGCGGAAGAACAGGGTTAAATGAGCAGTTCTTC.

The V and J genes are TRBV19 and TRBJ1-5, with unresolved D. V dropped 3 bases and J dropped 4 bases, with 13 bases sitting between them. The CDR3 consists of 15 residues. Germline CDR1 is LNHDA and CDR2 is SQIVND (reference sequence). The DNA of the CDR3 is TGTGCCAGTAGTATGGGAGGGAGCGATAATCAGCCCCAGCATTTT. This codes for CASSMGGSDNQPQHF.

This clone has a handful of counts. The rearrangement uses TRBV11-2 and TRBJ2-7, with 7 positions matching TRBD1. Per germline, CDR1 SGHAT and CDR2 FQNNGV. With 3 bases clipped from V and 2 bases from J, the junction kept 4 bases outside the gene matches. The CDR3 is 14 residues long. The CDR3 bases are TGTGCCAGCAGCTTCCGGGACAGACCCTACGAGCAGTACTTC. The encoded protein is CASSFRDRPYEQYF.

The chain links TRBV5-1 to TRBJ2-2, with 7 bases lining up with TRBD1. The V and J ends lost 3 bases and 6 bases, in that order; junction bases with no gene match: 8. Looked up from germline, CDR1 is SGHRS and CDR2 is YFSETQ. The CDR3 extends over 15 amino acids. CDR3 DNA: TGCGCCAGCAGCTCGAAACAGGGGAAGGCCGGGGAGCTGTTTTTT. Its translation is CASSSKQGKAGELFF. Full variable domain (rest looked up from reference TRBV5-1 and TRBJ2-2): KAGVTQTPRYLIKTRGQQVTLSCSPISGHRSVSWYQQTPGQGLQFLFEYFSETQRNKGNFPGRFSGRQFSNSRSEMNVSTLELGDSALYLCASSSKQGKAGELFFGEGSRLTVL.

J is TRBJ1-1 and V is TRBV10-2, with a possible D match to TRBD1 (6 bases). V was clipped by 9 bases and J by 3 bases, with 14 bases between them. The V gene's germline CDR1 is WSHSY and CDR2 SAAADI. CDR3 length: 13 amino acids. CDR3 sequence (DNA): TGCGCCAGTAGGGCGTACAGGGACACTGAAGCTTTCTTT. Amino acid sequence: CASRAYRDTEAFF.

The chain employs TRBV14 and TRBJ2-7; TRBD1 agrees at 11 bases. The CDR3 length is 15 residues. J lost 7 bases, V lost 4 bases, and 9 bases had no gene match. The germline V gene encodes CDR1 SGHDN and CDR2 FVKESK. CDR3 DNA: TGTGCCAGCAGCCGACCCGGGACAGGGGGTACGGAGCAGTACTTC. Translating it yields CASSRPGTGGTEQYF. Based on the CDR3 plus reference TRBV14 and TRBJ2-7, the full variable domain is EAGVTQFPSHSVIEKGQTVTLRCDPISGHDNLYWYRRVMGKEIKFLLHFVKESKQDESGMPNNRFLAERTGGTYSTLKVQPAELEDSGVYFCASSRPGTGGTEQYFGPGTRLTVT.

The chain uses TRBV18 and TRBJ1-2, with D perhaps matching TRBD1 (5 bases). Trimming removed 3 bases at V and 7 bases at J, with 12 bases between. The CDR3 runs to 13 residues. In germline, CDR1 is KGHSH, CDR2 LQKENI. The CDR3 sequence is CASSPPAGSGYTF. The DNA of the CDR3 is TGTGCCAGCTCACCCCCCGCAGGGTCTGGCTACACCTTC.

The V gene is TRBV7-2, the J gene TRBJ2-7; 9 nucleotides line up with TRBD1. Germline V gene data show CDR1 as SGHTA and CDR2 as FQGNSA. The CDR3 sequence is 16 residues long. The trim removed 3 bases at V and 4 bases at J, leaving 10 bases unmatched. The CDR3 is CASSLEGQGARYEQYF. DNA of the CDR3: TGTGCCAGCAGCTTGGAGGGACAGGGAGCCCGATACGAGCAGTACTTC.